This T cell receptor (beta chain) is drawn from a study of post-analysis software for immune sequencing data. Study background: There were relapsing-remitting, secondary progressive and progressive-relapsing multiple sclerosis among the disease courses included.

Whole-study findings and limits: Samples sharing a preparation batch grouped tightly together when assessed by F measure. People with multiple sclerosis had a significantly lower normalized Chao1 diversity than controls did.

Note on this clonotype: Its antigen is not identified.

Built from TCR beta cDNA, the libraries had unique molecular identifiers in them. Once about 0.9 to 11 million T cells were used, roughly 500,000 cDNA molecules resulted. One entry per CDR3 protein results from TCRdb running MiXCR on the PCR reads. Of 700,000 to 800,000 distinct CDR3 sequences listed, roughly 30% are singletons. This clonotype was obtained from a girl under 18 with multiple sclerosis. Sequenced sample: blood.

The CDR3 bases are TGTGCCAGTAGGGAGGTGGGACAAGCTTACGGCTACACCTTC. This gives the protein CASREVGQAYGYTF. The chain combines TRBV19 with TRBJ1-2; maybe TRBD1 (6 bases). The length of the CDR3 is 14 residues. Trimming shortened V by 6 bases and J by 8 bases, and 19 bases separated the two germline ends. Per germline, CDR1 LNHDA and CDR2 SQIVND (reference sequence).